Each of the 32 T cell receptor beta chains below was sequenced from the same sample in a study of breast tumors, draining lymph nodes, adjacent tissues. TCRdb ran MiXCR on the multiplex PCR reads and lists one entry per CDR3 protein. The table has 83,000 or so distinct CDR3 sequences, under 25% seen once. Samples came from axillary lymph nodes draining the breast cancer. Sequenced input: axillary lymph node tissue. The receptors stem from a female donor with breast cancer. Some clones in this sample may be carry-over from other donors' samples.

This clonotype was counted at least ten times. V is TRBV20-1 and J is TRBJ2-7; the match to TRBD2 covers 9 bases. V shed 6 bases, J shed 2 bases, and the junction held 11 bases outside the gene matches. CDR3 size: 15 residues. Germline CDR1 reads DFQATT; CDR2 reads SNEGSKA (reference sequence). The CDR3 loop is CSAPSGRPRAYEQYF. CDR3 DNA sequence: TGCAGTGCGCCAAGCGGGAGGCCGCGGGCCTACGAGCAGTACTTC.

This clonotype was detected a few times. The V and J genes are TRBV19 and TRBJ2-2; D possibly corresponds to TRBD2 (6 bases). The germline V gene has CDR1 LNHDA and CDR2 SQIVND (reference sequence). This CDR3 has 15 amino acids. V was cut by 4 bases and J by 2 bases, with 11 bases left in between. The CDR3 DNA reads as TGTGCCAGTAGTAGCGGGGTAGTAAACACCGGGGAGCTGTTTTTT. The encoded protein is CASSSGVVNTGELFF.

This clonotype was detected many times. The V gene is TRBV5-1, the J gene TRBJ2-1, with 8 positions matching TRBD2. Trimming at V came to 2 bases and at J to 0 bases, leaving 10 bases not matched to a gene. Germline CDR1 and CDR2: SGHRS and YFSETQ. The CDR3 is made up of 18 amino acids. The CDR3 DNA reads as TGCGCCAGCAGCTTTATGGCTAGCGGGCAGAGCTCCTACAATGAGCAGTTCTTC. Protein sequence: CASSFMASGQSSYNEQFF.

This clonotype appeared many times. This rearrangement joins TRBV12-3 or TRBV12-4 to TRBJ1-6; D perhaps matches TRBD1 (5 bases). V was pared by 5 bases and J by 4 bases, with 15 bases between. The CDR3 totals 16 residues. CDR3 sequence (DNA): TGTGCCAGCAGTCCCTCTGGGGGGGATTATAATTCACCCCTCCACTTT. Residues: CASSPSGGDYNSPLHF.

This clonotype appeared many times. The V call is TRBV7-2, the J call TRBJ1-6; D may be TRBD1 (6 bases). CDR3 size: 17 residues. Between the trimmed V and J ends, which lost 1 base and 0 bases, there was a span of 10 bases. CDR1 is SGHTA and CDR2 is FQGNSA in the germline V gene. Here the CDR3 reads CASSLVATGSYNSPLHF. The CDR3 nucleotides are TGTGCCAGCAGCTTAGTGGCGACAGGCTCCTATAATTCACCCCTCCACTTT.

This clonotype was detected ten times or more. This chain joins TRBV20-1 and TRBJ1-2, with D unresolved. The germline CDR1 and CDR2 sequences are DFQATT and SNEGSKA (reference sequence). This CDR3 comprises 10 residues. V lost 4 bases and J lost 5, with 5 bases in between. The CDR3 here is CSAKGYGYTF. The CDR3 region has the DNA TGCAGTGCTAAAGGGTATGGCTACACCTTC.

The gene calls are TRBV28 and TRBJ1-2; unclear D gene. V was cut by 7 bases and J by 4 bases, with 10 bases left in between. This CDR3 is 12 amino acids long. CDR1 and CDR2 from the germline V gene are MDHEN and SYDVKM. The CDR3 DNA reads TGTGCCAGCACCGCGAGGTCCTATGGCTACACCTTC. Translating it yields CASTARSYGYTF.

This clonotype came up many times. This chain joins TRBV6-1 and TRBJ1-4; the match to TRBD1 covers 10 bases. This CDR3 contains 14 residues. Germline assignment: CDR1 MNHNS and CDR2 SASEGT. V lost 6 bases, J lost 8 bases, and 6 bases stayed unmatched. In nucleotides, the CDR3 is TGTGCCAGCAGGACAGGGGGCGCGGAGGAAAAACTGTTTTTT. Residues: CASRTGGAEEKLFF.

This clonotype was detected many times. This sequence joins TRBV10-3 and TRBJ1-2, with unresolved D. The V gene's germline CDR1 is ENHRY and CDR2 SYGVKD. The CDR3 is made up of 14 amino acids. V lost 3 bases to trimming and J lost 0 bases, with 8 bases between them. The CDR3 sequence is CAISDQVANYGYTF. CDR3 DNA sequence: TGTGCCATCAGTGACCAGGTAGCTAACTATGGCTACACCTTC.

This clonotype was seen repeatedly, ten times or more. The chain carries TRBV2 and TRBJ2-7, with 10 bases lining up with TRBD2. In germline, CDR1 is SNHLY, CDR2 FYNNEI. Trimming at V came to 8 bases and at J to 4 bases, leaving 11 bases not matched to a gene. The CDR3 runs 15 residues. The CDR3 protein is CASRASGRGGYEQYF. DNA for the CDR3: TGTGCCAGCCGAGCTAGCGGGAGAGGGGGATACGAGCAGTACTTC.

With respect to this clonotype: A much larger clone differs from this one at a single base, so this may be a read error. This chain links TRBV5-4 with TRBJ2-1; TRBD2 agrees at 7 bases. TRBJ2-7 explains the end of the DNA better; the J call may be wrong. This CDR3 is built from 17 residues. The germline CDR1 and CDR2 sequences are SGHNT and YYREEE (reference sequence). CDR3 residues: CASSQASGGSAYNEQYF. CDR3 DNA sequence: TGCGCCAGCAGCCAAGCATCGGGCGGGAGTGCATACAATGAGCAGTACTTC.

At least ten counts were recorded for this clonotype. CDR3 protein: CASSQSDTGELFF. Here the CDR3 DNA reads TGCGCCAGCAGCCAATCCGACACCGGGGAGCTGTTTTTT. The gene calls are TRBV4-1 and TRBJ2-2; D gene unclear. There are 13 residues in the CDR3. Germline assignment: CDR1 MGHRA and CDR2 YSYEKL. The germline V and J ends were trimmed by 2 bases and 3 bases, with 4 bases remaining between them.

This clonotype was found many times. The rearrangement uses TRBV20-1 and TRBJ1-5; TRBD1 matches at 7 bases. CDR1 DFQATT and CDR2 SNEGSKA come from the germline V gene (reference sequence). V was clipped by 1 base and J by 5 bases; unmatched bases: 2. This CDR3 comprises 13 residues. The CDR3 coding sequence is TGCAGTGCTAGAGGGGACAGTCATCAGCCCCAGCATTTT. It encodes CSARGDSHQPQHF.

The table lists this clonotype with many counts. The V call is TRBV6-5, the J call TRBJ2-7; 9 nucleotides line up with TRBD1. Germline lookup yields CDR1 MNHEY and CDR2 SVGAGI. V lost 0 bases, J lost 4 bases, and 4 bases stayed unmatched. This CDR3 comprises 15 residues. CDR3 nucleotides: TGTGCCAGCAGTTACTCGGGGACAGGGCGATACGAGCAGTACTTC. Translating gives CASSYSGTGRYEQYF.

Many counts were recorded for this clonotype. The chain is built from TRBV10-3 and TRBJ1-3, with a weak D call TRBD1 (5 bases). Per the germline V gene, CDR1 is ENHRY and CDR2 is SYGVKD. The CDR3 length is 13 residues. V was cut by 6 bases and J by 4 bases, with 10 bases left in between. DNA for the CDR3: TGTGCCATCAGCCCAGGGCTAGGAAACACCATATATTTT. This encodes CAISPGLGNTIYF.

This clonotype has only a few counts. The V and J genes are TRBV28 and TRBJ1-2; 7 nucleotides align to TRBD1. The CDR3 length is 15 residues. J gave up 1 base and V 5 bases, and 7 bases lay outside the gene matches. Germline CDR1 is MDHEN and CDR2 is SYDVKM. Here the CDR3 reads CASSKPRQGNYGYTF. The CDR3 DNA reads as TGTGCCAGCAGTAAACCCCGACAGGGTAACTATGGCTACACCTTC.

This clonotype was picked up many times. The chain employs TRBV11-2 and TRBJ2-1; 13 bases line up with TRBD2. Losses at the gene ends were 1 base for V and 5 bases for J; bases not matched to a gene: 8. The germline gives CDR1 SGHAT, CDR2 FQNNGV. The CDR3 length is 18 residues. The CDR3 here is CASSLVTSGRARHNEQFF. In DNA form, the CDR3 reads TGTGCCAGCAGCTTAGTTACTAGCGGGAGGGCAAGGCACAATGAGCAGTTCTTC.

This clonotype appeared many times. This chain joins TRBV19 and TRBJ2-7; the D gene could be TRBD1 or TRBD2 (5 bases each). V was cut by 1 base and J by 4 bases, with 8 bases left in between. This CDR3 is built from 13 residues. Germline values: CDR1 LNHDA, CDR2 SQIVND (reference sequence). This chain's CDR3 is CASSIVGGYEQYF. CDR3 coding DNA: TGTGCCAGTAGTATAGTTGGGGGATACGAGCAGTACTTC.

This clonotype was observed at least ten times. The V gene is TRBV20-1, the J gene TRBJ2-1; TRBD2 matches 8 bases. The germline gives CDR1 DFQATT, CDR2 SNEGSKA (reference sequence). Unmatched junction bases numbered 3, after V lost 0 bases and J lost 2 bases. The CDR3 consists of 15 residues. CDR3: CSARDGGRTYNEQFF. In DNA form, the CDR3 reads TGCAGTGCTAGAGATGGCGGGAGGACCTACAATGAGCAGTTCTTC.

In this sample, this clonotype turned up many times. The genes are TRBV6-1 and TRBJ2-3; TRBD2 is a possible D gene (6 bases). V lost 6 bases and J 0 bases, leaving 16 bases between the germline ends. The CDR3 spans 16 residues. Germline lookup yields CDR1 MNHNS and CDR2 SASEGT. The CDR3 spells CASRLALTSSTDTQYF. The CDR3 nucleotides read TGTGCCAGCAGACTAGCACTAACCTCTAGCACAGATACGCAGTATTTT.

On this clonotype: This may come from a read error, since a much larger clone is one base off. V is TRBV6-4 and J is TRBJ2-3; D perhaps matches TRBD1 (5 bases). This CDR3 comprises 15 residues. The germline CDR1 and CDR2 sequences are MRHNA and SNTAGT. V dropped 6 bases and J dropped 4 bases, with 17 bases sitting between them. CDR3 DNA: TGTGCCAGCAGGCCCCTGGGGCTCTGCGCAGATACGCAGTATTTT. It is translated as CASRPLGLCADTQYF.

There are a few counts of this clonotype. This could be a read error, since a much larger clone is one nucleotide away. In nucleotides, the CDR3 is TGTGCCAGCAGCTCTCATGGGGACCCATACAATGAGCAGTTCTTC. Its translation: CASSSHGDPYNEQFF. The rearrangement uses TRBV5-4 and TRBJ2-1; D may correspond to TRBD1 or TRBD2 (5 bases each). The length of the CDR3 is 15 residues. Germline V CDR1 and CDR2: SGHNT, YYREEE (reference sequence). Trimming removed 3 bases at V and 4 bases at J, with 14 bases between. Full variable domain (missing parts from reference TRBV5-4 and TRBJ2-1): ETGVTQSPTHLIKTRGQQVTLRCSSQSGHNTVSWYQQALGQGPQFIFQYYREEENGRGNFPPRFSGLQFPNYSSELNVNALELDDSALYLCASSSHGDPYNEQFFGPGTRLTVL.

In its sample, this clonotype was seen many times. The chain is built from TRBV7-9 and TRBJ1-4; D remains ambiguous. V lost 5 bases and J lost 5, with 18 bases in between. Germline values: CDR1 SEHNR, CDR2 FQNEAQ (reference sequence). The CDR3 contains 16 residues. CDR3 DNA sequence: TGTGCCAGCAGCCCGGTGGACTTCAGTTCGAATGAAAAACTGTTTTTT. As protein: CASSPVDFSSNEKLFF.

This clonotype was detected many times. The rearrangement links TRBV11-2 to TRBJ1-2, with 9 nucleotides matching TRBD1. V shed 5 bases and J 2 bases; nucleotides not matched to a gene: 3. Per the germline V gene, CDR1 is SGHAT and CDR2 is FQNNGV. The CDR3 consists of 14 residues. The CDR3 region has the DNA TGTGCCAGCAGCCTAACAGGGGGCAACTATGGCTACACCTTC. Protein sequence: CASSLTGGNYGYTF. Together with reference TRBV11-2 and TRBJ1-2, the CDR3 gives the full variable domain: EAGVAQSPRYKIIEKRQSVAFWCNPISGHATLYWYQQILGQGPKLLIQFQNNGVVDDSQLPKDRFSAERLKGVDSTLKIQPAKLEDSAVYLCASSLTGGNYGYTFGSGTRLTVV.

The chain is built from TRBV12-3 or TRBV12-4 and TRBJ2-2, with D maybe TRBD2 (5 bases). The CDR3 length is 15 residues. The ends were cut back, 0 bases at V and 5 bases at J, with 10 bases in the middle. The chain's CDR3 is CASSLASGSTGELFF. CDR3 DNA: TGTGCCAGCAGTTTAGCGTCGGGGTCGACCGGGGAGCTGTTTTTT.

In this sample, this clonotype turned up many times. This rearrangement joins TRBV5-1 to TRBJ2-7, with D hard to call. Germline V gene sequence: CDR1 SGHRS, CDR2 YFSETQ. The CDR3 is 17 residues long. The V gene lost 4 bases and the J gene lost 5 bases, with 25 bases spanning the gap. CDR3 residues: CASSTLTDSVMTHEQYF. CDR3 bases: TGCGCCAGCAGCACCCTAACCGACTCGGTTATGACGCACGAGCAGTACTTC.

This clonotype was detected many times. The rearrangement uses TRBV7-6 and TRBJ2-1; 11 bases align to TRBD2. Germline assignment: CDR1 SGHVS and CDR2 FNYEAQ. V was pared by 2 bases and J by 0 bases, with 6 bases of the junction left unmatched. This CDR3 is 18 amino acids long. CDR3 residues: CASSLTTSGSNSYNEQFF. In DNA, the CDR3 is TGTGCCAGCAGCTTAACAACTAGCGGGAGTAACTCCTACAATGAGCAGTTCTTC.

In this sample, this clonotype turned up many times. The V and J genes are TRBV5-6 and TRBJ2-1; 13 nucleotides match TRBD2. The CDR3 runs to 14 residues. Germline assignment: CDR1 SGHDT and CDR2 YYEEEE. V was clipped by 5 bases and J by 8 bases; unmatched bases: 4. DNA for the CDR3: TGTGCCAGCAGAACTAGCGGGAGGGTCCATGAGCAGTTCTTC. Amino acid sequence: CASRTSGRVHEQFF.

This clonotype was counted many times. The V call is TRBV19, the J call TRBJ1-6; D remains unclear. The CDR3 totals 13 residues. Germline V gene lookup returns CDR1 LNHDA and CDR2 SQIVND (reference sequence). The V end was cut by 0 bases, the J end by 7 bases, with 4 bases between. The CDR3, as DNA: TGTGCCAGTAGTATAGATCAAAATTCACCCCTCCACTTT. Its translation is CASSIDQNSPLHF.

This clonotype has ten or more counts. This rearrangement joins TRBV30 to TRBJ2-7, with TRBD1 matching 10 bases. Trimming cost V 2 bases and J 6 bases; bases outside gene matches: 7. The CDR3 length is 14 residues. CDR1 is GTSNPN and CDR2 is SVGIG in the germline V gene (reference sequence). The CDR3 region has the DNA TGTGCCTGGAGTACGGGACAGGGGCCAAGCGAGCAGTACTTC. It yields the protein CAWSTGQGPSEQYF.

This clonotype was observed many times. The J gene is TRBJ2-2, the V gene TRBV29-1; 7 positions agree with TRBD1. The CDR3 spans 14 residues. V lost 4 bases, J lost 3 bases, and 5 bases stayed unmatched. The V gene's germline CDR1 is SQVTM and CDR2 ANQGSEA. CDR3: CSVGQGGYTGELFF. The CDR3 region has the DNA TGCAGCGTTGGACAGGGCGGGTACACCGGGGAGCTGTTTTTT.

This clonotype was detected a few times. Given a much more abundant clone one base away, this may be a read error. V and J are TRBV7-9 and TRBJ2-3; D not certain. Germline-derived CDR1 and CDR2 are SEHNR and FQNEAQ (reference sequence). The CDR3 runs to 13 residues. V shed 6 bases and J shed 4 bases, with 11 bases lying between them. The CDR3 is CASSTETADTQYF. The CDR3 DNA is TGTGCCAGCAGTACTGAGACGGCAGATACGCAGTATTTT.